The T cell receptor (beta chain) under discussion was sequenced for a study of CD8+ T cells in alopecia areata. Study-wide points: Compared with normal scalp, lesional scalp had higher clonality and more expanded CD8+ clones. Between patients, shared TCR sequences were less clear than in mice. This was possibly due in part to HLA diversity in the patient population. In scalp samples, resident alphabeta T cells of normal skin are also sequenced.

This CDR3 comprises 14 residues. CDR1 and CDR2 from the germline V gene are MGHRA and YSYEKL. V was pared by 1 base and J by 5 bases, with 12 bases between. Concerning this clone itself: The antigen is unknown.

RNA extraction was followed by reverse transcription into cDNA, which acted as the sequencing template. Data came from immunoSEQ multiplex PCR; TCRdb stores just in-frame clones and leaves some out. The sample consists of about 200,000 clones, approximately 60% of them appearing once. Sample: CD8+ T cells sorted from blood. The receptor was derived from a human donor in good health. V usage is TRBV4-1 and J usage is TRBJ2-7, with a tentative D call TRBD1 (6 bases). The CDR3 sequence: CASSQAQGLDEQYF. The CDR3 coding sequence is TGCGCCAGCAGCCAAGCACAGGGATTAGACGAGCAGTACTTC.